The rows below give T cell receptor beta chains drawn from one sample of a study of blood T cell repertoires in COVID-19. Clones were read by immunoSEQ multiplex PCR, and TCRdb kept only the in-frame ones, dropping some. In the table there are 200,000 to 250,000 clones, around 87% of which are singletons. Sequenced material: PBMCs or T cells enriched from blood (not recorded which). The receptors here all came from a man younger than 45 who had been exposed to COVID-19. Both conserved end residues are part of each CDR3. D genes are given only for firm matches. Where a row states a size, it is once, few, many or the class of an expanded clone; other rows omit it.

j_call clone_size d_call v_call cdr3_nt cdr3_aa
TRBJ1-2 . TRBD1 TRBV19 TGTGCCAGTAGACCAGGACAGGGCCTTTTTAACTATGGCTACACCTTC CASRPGQGLFNYGYTF
TRBJ2-3 once TRBD2 TRBV29-1 TGCAGCGTGGGAGGACTAGCGAAAGATACGCAGTATTTT CSVGGLAKDTQYF
TRBJ1-6 . . TRBV6-4 TGTGCCAGCAGAACCATGAGCTCCTATAATTCACCCCTCCACTTT CASRTMSSYNSPLHF
TRBJ1-2 . . TRBV9 TGTGCCAGCCGGGGGAACTATGGCTACACCTTC CASRGNYGYTF
TRBJ1-5 . TRBD1 TRBV24-1 TGTGCCACCAGTCCAGGACAGGGTATGAGCAATCAGCCCCAGCATTTT CATSPGQGMSNQPQHF
TRBJ2-7 . . TRBV9 TGTGCCAGCAGCGTAGATCCAGGGGAAGACGAGCAGTACTTC CASSVDPGEDEQYF
TRBJ2-3 . TRBD2 TRBV6-5 TGTGCCAGCAGTTACTCAAGCGGGGTGCCCGATACGCAGTATTTT CASSYSSGVPDTQYF
TRBJ1-2 . TRBD1 TRBV5-1 TGCGCCAGCAGAGACCCCCGGGACAGGGGAGAGGCGGGCTATGGCTACACCTTC CASRDPRDRGEAGYGYTF
TRBJ1-3 . . TRBV5-1 TGCGCCAGCAGCTTGGCCGTTATGAGCGGTTCCTCTGGAAACACCATATATTTT CASSLAVMSGSSGNTIYF
TRBJ2-5 . . TRBV27 TGTGCCAGCAGTTTGGGGGGGCTGGAGACCCAGTACTTC CASSLGGLETQYF
TRBJ1-6 . . TRBV6-4 TGTGCCAGCAGTGAGGCCGAGGGGGACACCCTCCACTTT CASSEAEGDTLHF
TRBJ2-5 . . TRBV12-3/TRBV12-4 TGTGCCAGCAGTTCCCCACTAGAGACCCAGTACTTC CASSSPLETQYF
TRBJ1-6 . . TRBV13 TGTGCCAGCAGCTTCCAGATGGGTCTAGGGAGCTCCTATAATTCACCCCTCCACTTT CASSFQMGLGSSYNSPLHF
TRBJ2-3 . . TRBV29-1 TGCAGCGTTGCCCCAGGGGGCACAGATACGCAGTATTTT CSVAPGGTDTQYF
TRBJ1-1 . . TRBV7-9 TGTGCCAGCAGCTCAGCCCCGGGGAACACTGAAGCTTTCTTT CASSSAPGNTEAFF
TRBJ1-2 . . TRBV5-6 TGTGCCAGCAGCGCGACAGAGAACTATGGCTACACCTTC CASSATENYGYTF
TRBJ2-1 . TRBD2 TRBV4-1 TGCGCCAGCAGCCAAGAACCCCTAGCGGGGTACAATGAGCAGTTCTTC CASSQEPLAGYNEQFF
TRBJ1-1 once . TRBV30 TGTGCCTGGAGTGGTTTCCTCTCGGACACTGAAGCTTTCTTT CAWSGFLSDTEAFF
TRBJ1-4 . TRBD1 TRBV7-2 TGTGCCAGCAGGACAGGGTTTAATGAAAAACTGTTTTTT CASRTGFNEKLFF
TRBJ2-3 . TRBD1 TRBV6-2/TRBV6-3 TGTGCCAGCAGTTACTCGAACAGGGGCCCAGATACGCAGTATTTT CASSYSNRGPDTQYF
TRBJ2-5 . TRBD2 TRBV2 TGTGCCGGGGGGACTAGCGGGGTGGAGACCCAGTACTTC CAGGTSGVETQYF
TRBJ2-7 once . TRBV7-2 TGTGCCAGCAGCTTAGCCGTATCGGACAGCTACGAGCAGTACTTC CASSLAVSDSYEQYF
TRBJ2-1 . TRBD2 TRBV4-3 TGCGCCAGCAGCCAAGCTTACCAGGGGCCAGCGGGGGGGCCGGGCAATGAGCAGTTCTTC CASSQAYQGPAGGPGNEQFF
TRBJ1-3 once TRBD1 TRBV10-3 TGTGCCATCAAGTTCGACAGGGCATTTGGAAACACCATATATTTT CAIKFDRAFGNTIYF
TRBJ2-1 . TRBD1 TRBV7-6 TGTGCCAGCAGCTTGGGCGGACAGGGGGCATCAGATGAGCAGTTCTTC CASSLGGQGASDEQFF
TRBJ2-2 . . TRBV3-1/TRBV3-2 TGTGCCAGCAGCCTAAGCGCGAACACCGGGGAGCTGTTTTTT CASSLSANTGELFF
TRBJ1-3 . . TRBV4-1 TGCGCCAGCAGCCAAACGACAGGACCTGGAAACACCATATATTTT CASSQTTGPGNTIYF
TRBJ1-5 once . TRBV4-1 TGCGCCAGCAGCCAAGGGATAAAGGGGAGCAATCAGCCCCAGCATTTT CASSQGIKGSNQPQHF
TRBJ2-1 . . TRBV6-4 TGTGCCAGCAGTGAAGAATTTACGGGGAACGATGAGCAGTTCTTC CASSEEFTGNDEQFF
TRBJ2-1 few . TRBV15 TGTGCCACCAGCAGAGATAGAATCGGGGGAGGCGGCTCCTACAATGAGCAGTTCTTC CATSRDRIGGGGSYNEQFF
TRBJ2-1 . TRBD2 TRBV4-3 TGCGCCAGCAACCGCGACACTAGCGGGGGTGATGAGCAGTTCTTC CASNRDTSGGDEQFF
TRBJ2-7 . . TRBV9 TGTGCCAGCAGCGTATCTGGCGGACAAGGCTACGAGCAGTACTTC CASSVSGGQGYEQYF